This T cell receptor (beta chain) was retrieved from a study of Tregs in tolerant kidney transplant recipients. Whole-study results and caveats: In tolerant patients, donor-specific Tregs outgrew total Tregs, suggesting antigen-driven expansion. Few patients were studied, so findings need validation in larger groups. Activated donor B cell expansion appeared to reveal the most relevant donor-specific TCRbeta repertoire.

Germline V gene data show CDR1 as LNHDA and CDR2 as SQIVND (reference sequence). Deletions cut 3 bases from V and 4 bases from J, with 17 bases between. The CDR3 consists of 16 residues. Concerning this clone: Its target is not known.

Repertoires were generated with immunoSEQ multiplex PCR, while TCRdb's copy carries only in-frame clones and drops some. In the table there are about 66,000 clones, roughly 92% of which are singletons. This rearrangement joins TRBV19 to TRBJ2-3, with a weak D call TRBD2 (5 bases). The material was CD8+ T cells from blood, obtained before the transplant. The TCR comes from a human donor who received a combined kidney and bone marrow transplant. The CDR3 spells CASSMGTRGYADTQYF. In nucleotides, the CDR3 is TGTGCCAGTAGTATGGGTACCCGCGGGTACGCAGATACGCAGTATTTT.